This TCR beta chain stems from a study of shared clonotypes between healthy human individuals. Looking at the study overall: A few men and a couple of women, aged 18 to 49, were donors. Study-wide points: How much donors shared clonotypes was expected to be affected by sequencing depth.

Points on this clone: Antigen unknown.

Healthy adults negative for HIV, lacking recent acute infections or vaccinations, served as donors. Deep level was the assay's run setting. Generated by immunoSEQ multiplex PCR, the TCRdb table keeps only in-frame clones and is missing some. The sample lists about 2.4 million clones; 93% were seen once. Specimen: naive CD4+ T cells from PBMCs. Specified subset: CD45RA+ positively selected. This receptor was taken from a man aged 18 to 35 in good health. Some clones in this sample may be carry-over from other donors' samples.

Here the CDR3 reads CASSLGWDPRRVETQYF. For the CDR3, the DNA is TGCGCCAGCAGCTTGGGATGGGACCCTAGGAGAGTGGAGACCCAGTACTTC. V and J are TRBV5-1 and TRBJ2-5; D assignment may be TRBD1 or TRBD2 (5 bases each). V gave up 0 bases and J gave up 5 bases, with 20 bases separating them. This CDR3 is built from 17 residues. Germline V gives CDR1 SGHRS, CDR2 YFSETQ.